This T cell receptor beta chain was captured in a study of read filtering for tumor transcriptome and immune sequencing. Notes on the study in general: Correlation between methods rose after single-read clonotypes were removed.

The library was built from about 400 ng RNA with molecular barcoded adaptors for alpha/delta and beta/gamma chains. TCRdb recomputed calls from the reads with MiXCR, one row per CDR3 protein. The sample holds 62,000 or so distinct CDR3 sequences, around a fifth seen once. This clonotype has at least ten counts. The antigen is not known. The J segment lost 6 bases and the V segment lost 7 bases, leaving 8 bases of the junction unmatched. This CDR3 is 14 amino acids long. In germline, CDR1 is LNHDA, CDR2 SQIVND (reference sequence). Bone marrow was sampled from every patient at the time of active disease.

V and J are TRBV19 and TRBJ2-2; 7 nucleotides agree with TRBD1. The specimen sequenced was a population of CD138-negative cells sorted from bone marrow. The receptor was derived from a donor at least 40 years old with multiple myeloma. The CDR3 DNA is TGTGCCAGTACCCAGACAGGGCGGGCCGGGGAGCTGTTTTTT. It codes for CASTQTGRAGELFF.